The entry below describes one T cell receptor (beta chain). The data originate from a study of blood T cell repertoires in COVID-19. Study in general: There were acute and convalescent COVID-19 samples, and they came from the United States, Italy and Spain. From T cells, B-cell-depleted T cells, or PBMCs came the material, which was cDNA or gDNA.

Per the original data handling: The authors estimated nucleated cell counts from reference gene primer amplification. Measured with immunoSEQ multiplex PCR; TCRdb has only the in-frame clones, and not every one. From that table come the V and J calls and clone size; the DNA was used to work out D and trimming. The sample includes about 10,000 clones, around 91% of them seen just once. The sample consisted of peripheral blood. The receptor was isolated from a human donor in a cohort sampled during active COVID-19.

CDR3 protein: CASSPGQGRAAFF. In DNA, the CDR3 is TGTGCCAGCTCACCGGGACAGGGAAGGGCAGCTTTCTTT. The chain recombines TRBV18 with TRBJ1-1; 9 nucleotides align to TRBD1. J lost 10 bases, V lost 3 bases, and 6 bases had no gene match. Germline CDR1 and CDR2: KGHSH and LQKENI. The CDR3 length is 13 residues.